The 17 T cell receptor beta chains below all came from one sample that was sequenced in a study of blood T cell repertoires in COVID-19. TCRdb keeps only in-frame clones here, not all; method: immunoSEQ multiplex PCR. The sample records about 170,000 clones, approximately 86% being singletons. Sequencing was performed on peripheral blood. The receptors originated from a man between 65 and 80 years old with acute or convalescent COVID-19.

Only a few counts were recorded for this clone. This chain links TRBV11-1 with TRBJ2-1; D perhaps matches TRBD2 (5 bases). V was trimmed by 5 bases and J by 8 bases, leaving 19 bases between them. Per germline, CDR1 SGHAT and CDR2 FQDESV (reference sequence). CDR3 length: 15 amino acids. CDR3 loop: CASSKRDPLTDEQFF. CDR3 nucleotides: TGTGCCAGCAGCAAACGGGATCCCCTGACTGATGAGCAGTTCTTC.

The CDR3 loop reads CASMFSGSNNEQFF. The CDR3, as DNA: TGTGCCAGCATGTTTAGCGGGTCTAACAATGAGCAGTTCTTC. The chain carries TRBV2 and TRBJ2-1, with TRBD2 matching 7 bases. Losses at the gene ends were 7 bases for V and 5 bases for J; bases not matched to a gene: 8. Germline CDR1 is SNHLY and CDR2 is FYNNEI. The CDR3 extends over 14 amino acids. The entire variable domain, with the rest obtained from reference TRBV2 and TRBJ2-1, is as follows: EPEVTQTPSHQVTQMGQEVILRCVPISNHLYFYWYRQILGQKVEFLVSFYNNEISEKSEIFDDQFSVERPDGSNFTLKIRSTKLEDSAMYFCASMFSGSNNEQFFGPGTRLTVL.

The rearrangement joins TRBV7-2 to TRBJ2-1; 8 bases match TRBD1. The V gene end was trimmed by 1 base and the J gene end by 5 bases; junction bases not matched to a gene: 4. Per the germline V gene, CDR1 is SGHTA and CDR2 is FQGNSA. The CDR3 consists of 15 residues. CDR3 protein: CASSLGRTGNNEQFF. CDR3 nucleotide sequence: TGTGCCAGCAGCTTAGGCCGGACAGGGAACAATGAGCAGTTCTTC.

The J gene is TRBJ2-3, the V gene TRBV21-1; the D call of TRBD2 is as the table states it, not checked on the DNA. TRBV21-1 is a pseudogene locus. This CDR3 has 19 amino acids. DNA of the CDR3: TGTGCCAGCAGCGCCCCTGGAACTAGCGGGGACGAATCCACAGATACGCAGTATTTT. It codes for CASSAPGTSGDESTDTQYF.

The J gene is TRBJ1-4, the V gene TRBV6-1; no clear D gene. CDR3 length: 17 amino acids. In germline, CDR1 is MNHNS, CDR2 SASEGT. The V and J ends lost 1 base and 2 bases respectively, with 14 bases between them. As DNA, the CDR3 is TGTGCCAGCAGTGAAGGGGGAGTAGGTGTCACTAATGAAAAACTGTTTTTT. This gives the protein CASSEGGVGVTNEKLFF.

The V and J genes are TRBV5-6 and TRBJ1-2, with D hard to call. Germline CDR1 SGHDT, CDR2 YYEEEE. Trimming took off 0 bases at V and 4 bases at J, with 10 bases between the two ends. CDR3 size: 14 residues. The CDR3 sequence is CASSLAGEVYGYTF. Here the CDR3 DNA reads TGTGCCAGCAGCTTGGCCGGGGAGGTCTATGGCTACACCTTC.

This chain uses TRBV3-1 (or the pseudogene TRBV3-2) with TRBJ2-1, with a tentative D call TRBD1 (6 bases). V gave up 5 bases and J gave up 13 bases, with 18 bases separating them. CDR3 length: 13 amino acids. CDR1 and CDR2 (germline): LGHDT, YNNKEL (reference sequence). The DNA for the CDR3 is TGTGCCAGCAGCTCAGGGGTGGCGGAGCAACAGTTCTTC. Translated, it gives CASSSGVAEQQFF.

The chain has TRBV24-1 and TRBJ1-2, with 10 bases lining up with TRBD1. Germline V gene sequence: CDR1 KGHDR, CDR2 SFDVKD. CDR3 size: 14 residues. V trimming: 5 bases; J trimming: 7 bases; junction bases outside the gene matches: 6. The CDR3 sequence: CATSGGQGISGYTF. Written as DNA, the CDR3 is TGTGCCACCAGTGGGGGACAGGGGATTTCTGGCTACACCTTC.

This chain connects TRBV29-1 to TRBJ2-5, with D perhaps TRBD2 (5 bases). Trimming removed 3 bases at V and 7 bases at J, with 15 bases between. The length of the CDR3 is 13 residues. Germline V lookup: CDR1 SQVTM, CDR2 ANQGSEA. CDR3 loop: CSVDSGVGRTQYF. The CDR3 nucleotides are TGCAGCGTTGACTCTGGGGTTGGGAGGACCCAGTACTTC.

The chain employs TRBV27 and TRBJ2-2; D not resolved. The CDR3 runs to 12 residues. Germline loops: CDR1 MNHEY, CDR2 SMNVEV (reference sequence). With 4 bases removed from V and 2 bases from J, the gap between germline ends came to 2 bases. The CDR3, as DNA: TGTGCCAGCAGTTCTAACACCGGGGAGCTGTTTTTT. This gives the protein CASSSNTGELFF.

The CDR3 DNA reads TGTGCCAGCAGCCCCCCCTCGAGGGAGGGCGGGCATGAGCAGTTCTTC. Amino acid sequence: CASSPPSREGGHEQFF. The V gene is TRBV4-2, the J gene TRBJ2-1, with 7 bases lining up with TRBD2. The germline CDR1 and CDR2 sequences are LGHNA and YNFKEQ. V lost 4 bases to trimming and J lost 8 bases; unmatched junction nucleotides: 14. This CDR3 region has 16 residues.

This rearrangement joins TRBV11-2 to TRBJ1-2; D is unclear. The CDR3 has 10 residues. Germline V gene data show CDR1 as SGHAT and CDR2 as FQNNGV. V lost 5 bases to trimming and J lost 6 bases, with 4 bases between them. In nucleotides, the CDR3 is TGTGCCAGCAGCGCAGATGGCTACACCTTC. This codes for CASSADGYTF.

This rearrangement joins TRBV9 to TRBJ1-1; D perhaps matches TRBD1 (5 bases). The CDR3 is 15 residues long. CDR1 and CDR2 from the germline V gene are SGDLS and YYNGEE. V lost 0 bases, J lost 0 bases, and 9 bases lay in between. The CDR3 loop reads CASSVVDRMNTEAFF. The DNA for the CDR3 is TGTGCCAGCAGCGTAGTTGACAGAATGAACACTGAAGCTTTCTTT.

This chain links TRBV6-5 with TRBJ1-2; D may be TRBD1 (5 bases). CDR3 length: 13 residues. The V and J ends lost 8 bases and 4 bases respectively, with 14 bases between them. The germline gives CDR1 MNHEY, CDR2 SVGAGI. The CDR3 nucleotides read TGTGCCAGCTACGAACCTGGGGCCTATGGCTACACCTTC. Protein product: CASYEPGAYGYTF.

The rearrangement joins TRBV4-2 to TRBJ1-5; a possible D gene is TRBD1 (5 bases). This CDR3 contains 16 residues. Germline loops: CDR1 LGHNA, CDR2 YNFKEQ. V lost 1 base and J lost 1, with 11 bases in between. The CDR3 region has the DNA TGTGCCAGCAGCCAAGTCGGGGGACTGAGCAATCAGCCCCAGCATTTT. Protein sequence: CASSQVGGLSNQPQHF.

The CDR3 DNA reads as TGTGCCAGCAGTAGATGGACAGGGGGAGGTTATGGCTACACCTTC. It is translated as CASSRWTGGGYGYTF. The chain carries TRBV28 and TRBJ1-2, with TRBD1 matching 10 bases. The CDR3 covers 15 residues. V lost 5 bases, J lost 5 bases, and 8 bases stayed unmatched. Looked up from germline, CDR1 is MDHEN and CDR2 is SYDVKM.

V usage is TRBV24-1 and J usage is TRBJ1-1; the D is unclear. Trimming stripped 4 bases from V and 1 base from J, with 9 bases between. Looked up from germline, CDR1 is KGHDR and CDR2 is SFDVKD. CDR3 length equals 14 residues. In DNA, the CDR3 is TGTGCCACCAGTGAGAGGGAAAGGAACACTGAAGCTTTCTTT. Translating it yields CATSERERNTEAFF.